Given below is one T cell receptor (beta chain) in context. Its antigen is currently unknown. The junction shows a germline mismatch at one end, possibly a read error. Memory CD4+ cells were defined as CD4+CD45RO+CD25-. Each CDR3 protein is one row after TCRdb ran MiXCR on the 5' RACE reads. The sample includes 62,000 or so distinct CDR3 sequences, approximately 23% of them seen just once. CDR1 and CDR2 from the germline V gene are SGHRS and YFSETQ. The CDR3 is 17 residues long. Study-level points and caveats: Tumor memory CD4+ T cell TCR gene usage was found to cluster with blood and lymph node memory CD4+ cells and with lymph node naive CD4+ cells. Tumor Tregs overlapped most with tumor, then blood, naive CD4+ cells.

The source material was memory CD4+ T cells sorted from a lymph node. The subset denotes: memory CD4+ T cells, CD4+CD45RO+CD25-. V gene TRBV5-1 combines with J gene TRBJ1-1; D gene unclear. The origin of this receptor is a female donor with breast cancer. CDR3 DNA sequence: TGCGCCAGCAGCTTCTCGGGCTTCCGGGCGGGGAACACTGAAGCTCTCTTT. Its protein is CASSFSGFRAGNTEALF.